This record concerns one TCR beta chain sequence. As yet, its antigen is unknown. The data derive from a study of T cells in tumors after PD-1 blockade. Study summary: Either cemiplimab 350 mg every 2 weeks or pembrolizumab 200 mg every 3 weeks was given.

The germline CDR1 and CDR2 sequences are SQVTM and ANQGSEA. V lost 5 bases to trimming and J lost 4 bases; unmatched junction nucleotides: 4. The CDR3 runs 15 residues. Notes on the study in general: Blood contained roughly two fifths of the tumor's TCR clonotypes.

The repertoire was sequenced with immunoSEQ multiplex PCR; TCRdb's copy has only in-frame clones and lacks some. Counted here are around 25,000 clones, 65% to 85% occurring once; the ten biggest clones make up around 10%. This sample comprised PBMCs, obtained after anti-PD-1 treatment. The V and J genes are TRBV29-1 and TRBJ2-3, with 15 bases fitting TRBD2. The sequence derives from a human donor with basal cell carcinoma. The CDR3 sequence: CSVWTSGGAADTQYF. The CDR3, as DNA: TGCAGCGTTTGGACTAGCGGGGGGGCGGCAGATACGCAGTATTTT.